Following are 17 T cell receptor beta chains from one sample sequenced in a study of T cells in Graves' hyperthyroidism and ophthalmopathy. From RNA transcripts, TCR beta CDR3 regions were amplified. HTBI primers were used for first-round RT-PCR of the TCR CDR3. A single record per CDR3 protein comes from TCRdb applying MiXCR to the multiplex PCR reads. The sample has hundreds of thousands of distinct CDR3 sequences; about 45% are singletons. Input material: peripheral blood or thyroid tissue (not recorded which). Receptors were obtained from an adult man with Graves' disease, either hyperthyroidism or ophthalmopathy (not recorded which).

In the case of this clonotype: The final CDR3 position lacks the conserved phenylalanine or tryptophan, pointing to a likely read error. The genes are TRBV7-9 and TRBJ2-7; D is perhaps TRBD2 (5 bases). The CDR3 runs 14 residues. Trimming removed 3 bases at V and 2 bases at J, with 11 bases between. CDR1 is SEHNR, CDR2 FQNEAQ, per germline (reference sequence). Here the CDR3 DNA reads TGTGCCAGCAGCTTCCGGGATCCTACCTACGAGCAGTACCTC. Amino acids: CASSFRDPTYEQYL.

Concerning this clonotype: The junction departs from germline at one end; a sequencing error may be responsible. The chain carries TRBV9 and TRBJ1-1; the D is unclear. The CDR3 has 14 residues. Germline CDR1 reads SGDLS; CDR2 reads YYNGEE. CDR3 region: CATSSPLRYTEAFF. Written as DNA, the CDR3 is TGTGCCACCAGCAGCCCCCTACGGTACACTGAAGCTTTCTTT.

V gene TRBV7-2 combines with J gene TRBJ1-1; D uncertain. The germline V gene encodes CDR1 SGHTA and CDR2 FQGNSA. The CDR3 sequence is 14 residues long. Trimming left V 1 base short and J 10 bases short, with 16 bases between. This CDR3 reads CASSLGPTNIGAFF. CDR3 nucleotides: TGTGCCAGCAGCTTAGGACCGACGAACATAGGAGCTTTCTTT.

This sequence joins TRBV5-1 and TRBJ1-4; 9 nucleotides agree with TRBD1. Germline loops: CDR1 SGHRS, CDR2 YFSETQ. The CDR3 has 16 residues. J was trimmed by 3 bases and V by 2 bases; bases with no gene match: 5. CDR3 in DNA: TGCGCCAGCAGCTTCCGGGACAGGGCTGCTAATGAAAAACTGTTTTTT. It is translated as CASSFRDRAANEKLFF. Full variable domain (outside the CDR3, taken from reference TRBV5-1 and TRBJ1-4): KAGVTQTPRYLIKTRGQQVTLSCSPISGHRSVSWYQQTPGQGLQFLFEYFSETQRNKGNFPGRFSGRQFSNSRSEMNVSTLELGDSALYLCASSFRDRAANEKLFFGSGTQLSVL.

CDR3 sequence (DNA): TGTGCCAGCAGCTTAGCTCGGGCAACTGGAAACACCATATATTTT. Translating gives CASSLARATGNTIYF. J is TRBJ1-3 and V is TRBV7-2, with D hard to call. The germline V gene encodes CDR1 SGHTA and CDR2 FQGNSA. The CDR3 is 15 amino acids. V dropped 0 bases and J dropped 2 bases, with 8 bases sitting between them.

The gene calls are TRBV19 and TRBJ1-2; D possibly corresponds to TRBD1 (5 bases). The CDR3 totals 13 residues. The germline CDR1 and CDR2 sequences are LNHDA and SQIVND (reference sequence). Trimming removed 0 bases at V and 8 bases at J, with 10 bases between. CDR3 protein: CASSIDRDGGYTF. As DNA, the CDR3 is TGTGCCAGTAGTATAGATCGGGACGGGGGCTACACCTTC.

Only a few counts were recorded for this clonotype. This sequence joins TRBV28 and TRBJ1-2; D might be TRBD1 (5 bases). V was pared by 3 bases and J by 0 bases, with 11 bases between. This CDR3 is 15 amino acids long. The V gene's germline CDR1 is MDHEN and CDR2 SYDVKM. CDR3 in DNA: TGTGCCAGCAGTTTCGCGGGGGTAGCTAACTATGGCTACACCTTC. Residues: CASSFAGVANYGYTF.

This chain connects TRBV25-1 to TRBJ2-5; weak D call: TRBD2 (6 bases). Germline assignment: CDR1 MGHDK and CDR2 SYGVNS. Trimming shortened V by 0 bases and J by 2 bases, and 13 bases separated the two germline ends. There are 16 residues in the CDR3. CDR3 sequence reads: CASSEYDGSSQETQYF. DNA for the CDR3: TGTGCCAGCAGTGAATATGACGGGAGTTCACAAGAGACCCAGTACTTC.

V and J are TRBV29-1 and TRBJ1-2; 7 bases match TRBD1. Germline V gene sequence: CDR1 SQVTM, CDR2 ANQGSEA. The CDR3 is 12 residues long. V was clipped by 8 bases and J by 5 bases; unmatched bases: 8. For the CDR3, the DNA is TGCAGCTCCACGGGACAGCTTTATGGCTACACCTTC. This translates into CSSTGQLYGYTF.

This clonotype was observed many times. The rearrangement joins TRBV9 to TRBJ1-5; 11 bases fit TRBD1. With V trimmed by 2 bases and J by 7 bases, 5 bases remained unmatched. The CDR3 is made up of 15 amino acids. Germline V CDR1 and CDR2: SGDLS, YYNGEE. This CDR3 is CASSVGQGVGQPQHF. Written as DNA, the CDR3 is TGTGCCAGCAGCGTGGGACAGGGGGTGGGGCAGCCCCAGCATTTT.

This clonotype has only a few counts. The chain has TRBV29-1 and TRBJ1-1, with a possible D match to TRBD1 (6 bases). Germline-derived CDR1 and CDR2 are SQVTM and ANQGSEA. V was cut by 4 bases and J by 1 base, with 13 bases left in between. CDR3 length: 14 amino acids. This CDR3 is CSVGFTGPNTEAFF. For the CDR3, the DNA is TGCAGCGTTGGATTTACAGGGCCGAACACTGAAGCTTTCTTT.

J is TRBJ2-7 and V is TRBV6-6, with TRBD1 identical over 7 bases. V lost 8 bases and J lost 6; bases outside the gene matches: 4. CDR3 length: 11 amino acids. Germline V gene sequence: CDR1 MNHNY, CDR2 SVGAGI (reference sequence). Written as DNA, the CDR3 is TGTGCCAGCGGAAACAGGGGCGAGCAGTACTTC. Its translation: CASGNRGEQYF.

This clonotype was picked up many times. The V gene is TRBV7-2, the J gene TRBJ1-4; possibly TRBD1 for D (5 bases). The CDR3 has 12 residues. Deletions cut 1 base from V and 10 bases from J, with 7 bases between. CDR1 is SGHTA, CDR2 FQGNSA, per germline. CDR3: CASSLDGGKLFF. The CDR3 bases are TGTGCCAGCAGCTTAGATGGGGGAAAACTGTTTTTT.

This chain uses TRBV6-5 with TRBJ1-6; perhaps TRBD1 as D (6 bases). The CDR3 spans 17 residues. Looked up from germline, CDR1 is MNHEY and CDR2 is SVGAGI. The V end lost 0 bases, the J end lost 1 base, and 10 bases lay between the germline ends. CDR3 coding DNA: TGTGCCAGCAGTTACTCGGGGGCTCGGTCCTATAATTCACCCCTCCACTTT. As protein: CASSYSGARSYNSPLHF.

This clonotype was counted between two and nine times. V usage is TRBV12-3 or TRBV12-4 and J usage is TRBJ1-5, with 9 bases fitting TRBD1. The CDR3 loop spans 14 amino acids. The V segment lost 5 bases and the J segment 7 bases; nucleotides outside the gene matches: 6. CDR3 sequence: CASSNTGGRQPQHF. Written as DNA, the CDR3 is TGTGCCAGCAGTAATACAGGGGGCAGACAGCCCCAGCATTTT.

CDR3 residues: CASSRNIGQTRSEAFF. The CDR3, as DNA: TGTGCCAGCAGCCGTAACATTGGACAGACACGATCTGAAGCTTTCTTT. The chain combines TRBV11-2 with TRBJ1-1; maybe TRBD1 (6 bases). The CDR3 sequence is 16 residues long. V lost 5 bases to trimming and J lost 6 bases, with 22 bases between them. Germline assignment: CDR1 SGHAT and CDR2 FQNNGV.

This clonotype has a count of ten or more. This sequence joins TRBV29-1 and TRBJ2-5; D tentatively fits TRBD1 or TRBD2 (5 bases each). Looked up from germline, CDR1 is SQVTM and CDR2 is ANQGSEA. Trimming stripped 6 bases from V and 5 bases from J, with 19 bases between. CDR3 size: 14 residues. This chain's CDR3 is CSVARAEGRETQYF. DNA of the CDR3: TGCAGCGTGGCCCGGGCAGAGGGACGGGAGACCCAGTACTTC.